A single sample gave rise to the 8 T cell receptor beta chains below, sequenced in a study of response to subunit inactivated influenza vaccine. TCRdb independently ran MiXCR on the RT-PCR reads; one entry per CDR3 protein. In the table there are hundreds of thousands of distinct CDR3 sequences, roughly 8.2% of which are singletons. Material: PBMCs from blood, obtained roughly 24 months after vaccination. Every receptor here comes from a man between 50 and 69 years old who received an inactivated influenza vaccine.

As concerns this clonotype: A much larger clone differs from this one at a single base, so this may be a read error. The genes are TRBV28 and TRBJ2-7; tentatively, D is TRBD2 (6 bases). Trimming took 5 bases from V and 2 from J, leaving 19 bases between them. The CDR3 loop spans 16 amino acids. CDR1 MDHEN and CDR2 SYDVKM come from the germline V gene. The DNA of the CDR3 is TGTGCCAGCAGTGGGGGACTTGGATTAAGAACCTACGAGCAGTACTTC. Its translation is CASSGGLGLRTYEQYF.

This clonotype was counted many times. The V and J genes are TRBV5-4 and TRBJ1-1, with D unresolved. V gave up 1 base and J gave up 2 bases, with 6 bases separating them. Per germline, CDR1 SGHNT and CDR2 YYREEE (reference sequence). The CDR3 spans 13 residues. For the CDR3, the DNA is TGTGCCAGCAGCTTGTGGGAAAACACTGAAGCTTTCTTT. Residues: CASSLWENTEAFF.

This clonotype was counted only a few times. This chain joins TRBV10-1 and TRBJ2-5; TRBD2 might be the D (6 bases). CDR1 is WNHNN, CDR2 SYGVQD, per germline (reference sequence). This CDR3 has 17 amino acids. Trimming stripped 9 bases from V and 2 bases from J, with 25 bases between. The CDR3 loop reads CARFGPIADNPQETQYF. CDR3 DNA: TGCGCCAGATTCGGCCCCATAGCGGATAATCCGCAAGAGACCCAGTACTTC.

This clonotype was seen many times. This CDR3 is CSASPGNQPQHF. CDR3 nucleotides: TGCAGTGCTAGTCCAGGGAATCAGCCCCAGCATTTT. V and J are TRBV20-1 and TRBJ1-5, with D possibly matching TRBD1 (5 bases). Trimming cost V 3 bases and J 4 bases, with 7 bases left between them. The CDR3 is 12 residues long. CDR1 and CDR2 from the germline V gene are DFQATT and SNEGSKA (reference sequence).

The sample holds a few counts of this clonotype. The chain combines TRBV19 with TRBJ1-5; no definite D call. Germline V gene sequence: CDR1 LNHDA, CDR2 SQIVND (reference sequence). Trimming stripped 5 bases from V and 1 base from J, with 9 bases between. CDR3 size: 14 residues. DNA of the CDR3: TGTGCCAGTAGTTACAGTACCAGCAATCAGCCCCAGCATTTT. Amino acid sequence: CASSYSTSNQPQHF.

This rearrangement joins TRBV7-2 to TRBJ2-5; maybe TRBD2 (6 bases). The CDR3 consists of 14 residues. Germline CDR1 and CDR2: SGHTA and FQGNSA. V was trimmed by 3 bases and J by 6 bases, leaving 14 bases between them. CDR3 sequence: CASSFSFGGQTQYF. The CDR3 DNA reads as TGTGCCAGCAGCTTTTCGTTCGGGGGACAGACCCAGTACTTC.

The table lists this clonotype with many counts. The V and J genes are TRBV7-9 and TRBJ1-1; weak D call: TRBD1 (5 bases). Trimming removed 2 bases at V and 3 bases at J, with 13 bases between. Germline V gene sequence: CDR1 SEHNR, CDR2 FQNEAQ (reference sequence). The CDR3 runs 15 residues. The CDR3 sequence is CASSLKGRRDTEAFF. CDR3 coding DNA: TGTGCCAGCAGCTTAAAGGGACGCCGTGACACTGAAGCTTTCTTT.

The V gene is TRBV4-2, the J gene TRBJ2-1, with a tentative D call TRBD1 (5 bases). The germline V and J ends were trimmed by 2 bases and 7 bases, with 9 bases remaining between them. Germline V CDR1 and CDR2: LGHNA, YNFKEQ. This CDR3 region has 13 residues. The CDR3 DNA follows: TGTGCCAGCAGCCAAAACAAGGGGAATGAGCAGTTCTTC. As protein: CASSQNKGNEQFF.